This T cell receptor (beta chain) came from a study of blood T cell repertoires in COVID-19. About the study: COVID-19 samples, acute and convalescent, were from the United States, Italy and Spain. PBMCs, B-cell-depleted T cells, or T cells were the source of the cDNA or gDNA that made up the material.

Original processing methods: Estimated nucleated cell counts came from reference gene primer amplification. Assay used: immunoSEQ multiplex PCR; TCRdb lists only in-frame clones, some missing. V, J and clone size are those of that table, while D and trimming were read from the DNA. The sample contains hundreds of thousands of clones, around 83% of which appear only once. CDR1 SGHVS and CDR2 FNYEAQ come from the germline V gene. The ends lost 5 bases at V and 8 bases at J; junction bases unmatched: 13. The CDR3 covers 16 residues. The gene calls are TRBV7-6 and TRBJ2-1, with 9 bases fitting TRBD2. The sequencing input was peripheral blood. The origin of this receptor is a woman aged 45 to 65 with acute or convalescent COVID-19. The CDR3 reads CASSPPGGTSNHEQFF. CDR3 nucleotides: TGTGCCAGCAGCCCACCCGGGGGGACTAGCAACCATGAGCAGTTCTTC.